The present T cell receptor (beta chain) was sequenced within a study of cytomegalovirus exposure and HLA in healthy donors. This PCR relied on a set of 60 Vbeta primers and 13 Jbeta primers. Repertoires were generated with immunoSEQ multiplex PCR, while TCRdb's copy carries only in-frame clones and drops some. The sample carries approximately 190,000 clones, about 80% recorded once. General observations from the study: Across all donors, roughly uniform sequencing depth was an assumption of the presence/absence analyses.

Comment on this clone: Its antigen is unidentified.

The CDR3 has 16 amino acids. With 5 bases clipped from V and 6 bases from J, the junction kept 12 bases outside the gene matches. The germline V gene encodes CDR1 SGHTA and CDR2 FQGTGA. The chain recombines TRBV7-3 with TRBJ2-1; TRBD1 matches at 8 bases. Input material: PBMCs. This clonotype was obtained from a woman aged 18-30 years in good health and CMV-seropositive. The CDR3 is CASSQTTGAAVNEQFF. CDR3 coding DNA: TGTGCCAGCAGCCAAACGACAGGGGCCGCTGTCAATGAGCAGTTCTTC.